These 18 T cell receptor beta chains share one sample of origin, sequenced in a study of T cell repertoires in cytomegalovirus infection. No antigens are known for them. Each CDR3 protein is one row after TCRdb ran MiXCR on the reads. The sample lists 400,000 to 600,000 distinct CDR3 sequences, about 42% seen once, with about two fifths in the top ten. Sequenced material: cultured PBMCs, taken from culture after CMV antigen stimulation. Receptors originate from a human donor in good health (CMV status not recorded). Some clones in this sample may be carry-over from other donors' samples.

The chain links TRBV6-6 to TRBJ2-1; D is unclear. This CDR3 has 11 amino acids. Trimming took 6 bases from V and 6 from J, leaving 6 bases between them. Germline V lookup: CDR1 MNHNY, CDR2 SVGAGI (reference sequence). The CDR3 here is CASRRLNEQFF. The CDR3 DNA reads as TGTGCCAGCAGGAGACTCAATGAGCAGTTCTTC.

V gene TRBV6-8 combines with J gene TRBJ2-7; 12 nucleotides agree with TRBD2. Germline trimming cut 2 bases from V and 1 base from J; bases unmatched to any gene: 9. Germline assignment: CDR1 MNHGY and CDR2 SAAAGT. This CDR3 region has 18 residues. The CDR3 region has the DNA TGTGCCAGCAGTTACCCTGCCGGGACTAGCGGGCCATCCTACGAGCAGTACTTC. It specifies CASSYPAGTSGPSYEQYF.

The chain carries TRBV27 and TRBJ1-5; D gene uncertain. This CDR3 is 13 amino acids long. V was trimmed by 2 bases and J by 7 bases, leaving 9 bases between them. CDR1 and CDR2 from the germline V gene are MNHEY and SMNVEV (reference sequence). The CDR3 region has the DNA TGTGCCAGCAGTTTAGGCTCGGCCCAGCCCCAGCATTTT. Amino acid sequence: CASSLGSAQPQHF.

This clonotype has only a few counts. The chain uses TRBV6-1 and TRBJ2-1; D ambiguous. There are 16 residues in the CDR3. CDR1 is MNHNS, CDR2 SASEGT, per germline. Trimming took 6 bases from V and 4 from J, leaving 19 bases between them. In DNA form, the CDR3 reads TGTGCCAGCAGCCTCATTGGGTCTGTTCCGTACAATGAGCAGTTCTTC. Translating gives CASSLIGSVPYNEQFF.

The chain joins TRBV4-1 to TRBJ1-6; 9 positions match TRBD1. The ends lost 1 base at V and 7 bases at J; junction bases unmatched: 8. The CDR3 length is 17 residues. Germline assignment: CDR1 MGHRA and CDR2 YSYEKL. This chain's CDR3 is CASSQVTGGAWNSPLHF. For the CDR3, the DNA is TGCGCCAGCAGCCAAGTCACAGGGGGCGCTTGGAATTCACCCCTCCACTTT.

This clonotype turned up a few times. The chain is built from TRBV6-2 or TRBV6-3 and TRBJ2-2; D is uncertain. From germline, CDR1 is MNHEY and CDR2 SVGEGT. This CDR3 region has 13 residues. Trimming took off 1 base at V and 4 bases at J, with 4 bases between the two ends. The CDR3 loop reads CASSYLSTGELFF. The CDR3 DNA reads as TGTGCCAGCAGTTACTTGTCCACCGGGGAGCTGTTTTTT.

The chain is built from TRBV4-1 and TRBJ1-5; D remains ambiguous. The CDR3 contains 14 residues. The V end lost 3 bases, the J end lost 1 base, and 7 bases lay between the germline ends. CDR1 MGHRA and CDR2 YSYEKL come from the germline V gene. CDR3 loop: CASSHRVSNQPQHF. CDR3 in DNA: TGCGCCAGCAGCCATAGGGTGAGCAATCAGCCCCAGCATTTT.

The genes are TRBV7-8 and TRBJ1-2; D ambiguous. The CDR3 consists of 13 residues. In germline, CDR1 is SGHVS, CDR2 FQNEAQ. Trimming shortened V by 5 bases and J by 6 bases, and 13 bases separated the two germline ends. The CDR3 loop is CASSQVSWDGYTF. As DNA, the CDR3 is TGTGCCAGCAGCCAAGTCTCATGGGATGGCTACACCTTC.

This clonotype was seen more than once but under ten times. The chain recombines TRBV7-6 with TRBJ2-3; D not resolved. The germline V and J ends were trimmed by 1 base and 6 bases, with 8 bases remaining between them. Germline CDR1 SGHVS, CDR2 FNYEAQ. The CDR3 is made up of 13 amino acids. The CDR3 nucleotides read TGTGCCAGCAGCTTAGTCCCTCGCGATACGCAGTATTTT. It is translated as CASSLVPRDTQYF.

This rearrangement joins TRBV20-1 to TRBJ2-7, with 10 bases aligning to TRBD1. The CDR3 totals 16 residues. Germline V gene data show CDR1 as DFQATT and CDR2 as SNEGSKA (reference sequence). J was trimmed by 0 bases and V by 5 bases; bases with no gene match: 10. This chain's CDR3 is CSALDRGFGSSYEQYF. CDR3 coding DNA: TGCAGTGCTTTGGACAGGGGGTTTGGTAGCTCCTACGAGCAGTACTTC.

The table lists this clonotype with a few counts. V and J are TRBV7-8 and TRBJ2-3; 7 bases agree with TRBD2. The CDR3 is 17 residues long. Germline loops: CDR1 SGHVS, CDR2 FQNEAQ. Germline trimming cut 0 bases from V and 4 bases from J; bases unmatched to any gene: 10. DNA of the CDR3: TGTGCCAGCAGCTTAGCCGCTGGGGGACTACGGGCAGATACGCAGTATTTT. Translation: CASSLAAGGLRADTQYF.

The chain combines TRBV7-9 with TRBJ2-3; D remains unclear. Germline V gene lookup returns CDR1 SEHNR and CDR2 FQNEAQ (reference sequence). This CDR3 comprises 14 residues. The germline V and J ends were trimmed by 4 bases and 2 bases, with 10 bases remaining between them. The CDR3 region has the DNA TGTGCCAGCAGCTGGACGACGAACACAGATACGCAGTATTTT. Translation: CASSWTTNTDTQYF.

This clonotype was seen many times. V usage is TRBV7-2 and J usage is TRBJ1-4, with TRBD1 identical over 7 bases. With 5 bases clipped from V and 2 bases from J, the junction kept 5 bases outside the gene matches. CDR1 is SGHTA and CDR2 is FQGNSA in the germline V gene. CDR3 length: 15 amino acids. The CDR3 nucleotides read TGTGCCAGCAGCGAACAACAGGGGACTAATGAAAAACTGTTTTTT. Encoded protein: CASSEQQGTNEKLFF.

The sample holds many counts of this clonotype. V gene TRBV12-3 or TRBV12-4 combines with J gene TRBJ1-2; TRBD1 agrees at 9 bases. CDR3 length equals 16 residues. Trimming cost V 8 bases and J 5 bases; bases outside gene matches: 15. The chain's CDR3 is CASCRTGVFPSYGYTF. CDR3 nucleotides: TGTGCCAGCTGTAGGACAGGGGTTTTTCCTTCTTATGGCTACACCTTC.

This chain uses TRBV19 with TRBJ1-5; possibly TRBD1 for D (5 bases). The germline gives CDR1 LNHDA, CDR2 SQIVND (reference sequence). The V end lost 3 bases, the J end lost 4 bases, and 13 bases lay between the germline ends. The CDR3 contains 15 residues. In DNA form, the CDR3 reads TGTGCCAGTAGTATTTGGGACCGGGAGAATCAGCCCCAGCATTTT. This translates into CASSIWDRENQPQHF.

This clonotype was detected only once. This chain joins TRBV19 and TRBJ2-5; no clear D. The CDR3 extends over 14 amino acids. V shed 3 bases and J shed 7 bases, with 15 bases lying between them. Germline V CDR1 and CDR2: LNHDA, SQIVND (reference sequence). The CDR3 loop is CASSMFPEKATQYF. The CDR3 DNA reads as TGTGCCAGTAGTATGTTTCCGGAGAAGGCGACCCAGTACTTC. The entire variable domain, with the rest obtained from reference TRBV19 and TRBJ2-5, is as follows: DGGITQSPKYLFRKEGQNVTLSCEQNLNHDAMYWYRQDPGQGLRLIYYSQIVNDFQKGDIAEGYSVSREKKESFPLTVTSAQKNPTAFYLCASSMFPEKATQYFGPGTRLLVL.

The chain joins TRBV5-3 to TRBJ1-2; D might be TRBD1 (6 bases). TRBV5-3 has ORF status, its function being uncertain. Between the trimmed V and J ends, which lost 2 bases and 8 bases, there was a span of 19 bases. CDR3 length: 15 amino acids. CDR3 residues: CARSFLRGPAKGYTF. The CDR3 nucleotides read TGTGCCAGAAGCTTTCTTCGGGGGCCCGCTAAAGGCTACACCTTC.

This clonotype was found a few times. This chain connects TRBV27 to TRBJ1-5; D is perhaps TRBD1 (5 bases). The germline V gene encodes CDR1 MNHEY and CDR2 SMNVEV (reference sequence). The CDR3 is 12 amino acids. V lost 8 bases to trimming and J lost 9 bases, with 14 bases between them. CDR3 sequence reads: CASGRPGGPQHF. In DNA form, the CDR3 reads TGTGCCAGCGGGAGGCCCGGGGGGCCCCAGCATTTT.